The 21 T cell receptor beta chains below come from one sample, sequenced in a study of blood T cell repertoires in COVID-19. The table came from immunoSEQ multiplex PCR; TCRdb's copy has only in-frame clones and leaves some out. The sample lists about 230,000 clones, around four fifths seen once, with more than 6.5% in the top ten. Sequencing input: peripheral blood. These receptors originate from a man between 35 and 55 years old with active or convalescent COVID-19.

The V gene is TRBV7-9, the J gene TRBJ2-1, with 14 bases aligning to TRBD2. CDR1 is SEHNR, CDR2 FQNEAQ, per germline (reference sequence). With V trimmed by 5 bases and J by 8 bases, 5 bases remained unmatched. CDR3 length: 15 amino acids. CDR3 DNA: TGTGCCAGCAGCGCGGGACTAGCGGGAGCCGATGAGCAGTTCTTC. This gives the protein CASSAGLAGADEQFF.

The chain combines TRBV9 with TRBJ1-3; 8 nucleotides line up with TRBD1. The germline CDR1 and CDR2 sequences are SGDLS and YYNGEE. This CDR3 is built from 18 residues. The trim removed 0 bases at V and 1 base at J, leaving 9 bases unmatched. As DNA, the CDR3 is TGTGCCAGCAGCGTAGCTACCCAGGGGGCTGCTTCTGGAAACACCATATATTTT. This translates into CASSVATQGAASGNTIYF.

V gene TRBV4-2 combines with J gene TRBJ2-5; the match to TRBD2 covers 7 bases. The CDR3 has 17 residues. Trimming took 0 bases from V and 1 from J; bases not matched to a gene: 8. The germline CDR1 and CDR2 sequences are LGHNA and YNFKEQ. This chain's CDR3 is CASSQDNAGDPQETQYF. CDR3 coding DNA: TGTGCCAGCAGCCAAGATAATGCGGGGGATCCCCAAGAGACCCAGTACTTC.

The V gene is TRBV4-2, the J gene TRBJ1-3; possibly TRBD1 for D (5 bases). This CDR3 region has 16 residues. V shed 1 base and J shed 2 bases, with 12 bases lying between them. Germline CDR1 and CDR2: LGHNA and YNFKEQ. CDR3 sequence (DNA): TGTGCCAGCAGCCAAGTAGTGGGGGGGGCTGGAAACACCATATATTTT. Its translation: CASSQVVGGAGNTIYF.

V gene TRBV24-1 combines with J gene TRBJ1-5; D is ambiguous. The germline V gene has CDR1 KGHDR and CDR2 SFDVKD. The V end was cut by 6 bases, the J end by 5 bases, with 7 bases between. CDR3 length: 12 amino acids. Here the CDR3 reads CATSRGHQPQHF. In DNA, the CDR3 is TGTGCCACCAGTAGAGGCCATCAGCCCCAGCATTTT.

There are a few counts of this clone. The V and J genes are TRBV7-9 and TRBJ1-6, with 11 nucleotides matching TRBD1. CDR1 is SEHNR, CDR2 FQNEAQ, per germline (reference sequence). V lost 1 base and J lost 13; bases outside the gene matches: 6. This CDR3 has 15 amino acids. The CDR3 is CASSLDGTGGRPLHF. CDR3 nucleotide sequence: TGTGCCAGCAGCTTAGATGGGACAGGGGGAAGGCCCCTCCACTTT.

This chain connects TRBV28 to TRBJ1-6; possible D gene TRBD1, 5 bases. There are 16 residues in the CDR3. Germline V gives CDR1 MDHEN, CDR2 SYDVKM. Trimming removed 5 bases at V and 10 bases at J, with 21 bases between. The CDR3 loop is CASSGMTANPYSPLHF. The DNA of the CDR3 is TGTGCCAGCAGTGGGATGACAGCGAACCCTTACTCACCCCTCCACTTT.

The chain combines TRBV7-2 with TRBJ2-3, with D maybe TRBD2 (6 bases). The V end lost 3 bases, the J end lost 5 bases, and 15 bases lay between the germline ends. The CDR3 runs to 15 residues. Germline values: CDR1 SGHTA, CDR2 FQGNSA. This CDR3 reads CASSFRLEPRDTQYF. In DNA, the CDR3 is TGTGCCAGCAGCTTCCGACTAGAACCACGAGATACGCAGTATTTT.

The chain has TRBV6-5 and TRBJ1-2, with D uncertain. The germline V gene encodes CDR1 MNHEY and CDR2 SVGAGI. V lost 0 bases to trimming and J lost 7 bases, with 18 bases between them. CDR3 length: 16 amino acids. This CDR3 reads CASSYSILVWGGGYTF. The CDR3 bases are TGTGCCAGCAGTTACTCGATTTTGGTATGGGGAGGTGGCTACACCTTC.

The chain recombines TRBV12-3 or TRBV12-4 with TRBJ2-7, with D possibly TRBD1 on 6 matching bases. This CDR3 spans 13 amino acids. The V gene lost 5 bases and the J gene lost 3 bases, with 11 bases spanning the gap. The CDR3 sequence: CASSPEDSYEQYF. CDR3 sequence (DNA): TGTGCCAGCAGTCCAGAGGACAGCTACGAGCAGTACTTC.

This clone appeared a few times. This sequence joins TRBV6-4 and TRBJ1-2, with TRBD1 matching over 8 bases. The CDR3 contains 16 residues. Trimming took 5 bases from V and 3 from J; bases not matched to a gene: 11. Germline CDR1 reads MRHNA; CDR2 reads SNTAGT. CDR3 sequence: CASSPNPGGADYGYTF. CDR3 DNA sequence: TGTGCCAGCAGTCCAAACCCAGGGGGCGCGGACTATGGCTACACCTTC.

The chain uses TRBV18 and TRBJ2-5; maybe TRBD2 (5 bases). The V end was cut by 1 base, the J end by 1 base, with 10 bases between. The CDR3 totals 15 residues. In germline, CDR1 is KGHSH, CDR2 LQKENI. CDR3 DNA sequence: TGTGCCAGCTCACCACAGGGAGCGTCCCAAGAGACCCAGTACTTC. Amino acid sequence: CASSPQGASQETQYF.

The chain carries TRBV7-9 and TRBJ1-5; tentatively, D is TRBD1 (5 bases). V was shortened by 5 bases and J by 5 bases, with 13 bases between the two germline ends. The V gene's germline CDR1 is SEHNR and CDR2 FQNEAQ (reference sequence). The CDR3 spans 14 residues. Written as DNA, the CDR3 is TGTGCCAGCAGCCCCCGTGGGGGGGATCAGCCCCAGCATTTT. It codes for CASSPRGGDQPQHF.

V is TRBV18 and J is TRBJ1-1; D is uncertain. V was clipped by 3 bases and J by 0 bases, with 14 bases between them. The CDR3 covers 16 residues. Germline values: CDR1 KGHSH, CDR2 LQKENI. Here the CDR3 reads CASSPRDSSLNTEAFF. The CDR3 DNA is TGTGCCAGCTCACCCCGCGATAGCAGTCTGAACACTGAAGCTTTCTTT.

This chain connects TRBV12-5 to TRBJ2-1; TRBD1 matches at 7 bases. V gave up 1 base and J gave up 5 bases; unmatched junction bases: 11. CDR1 is LGHNT, CDR2 FRNRAP, per germline. The length of the CDR3 is 17 residues. CDR3 in amino acids: CASGLDWTGLGHNEQFF. The CDR3 nucleotides read TGTGCTAGTGGTTTGGATTGGACAGGCCTTGGACACAATGAGCAGTTCTTC.

The J gene is TRBJ2-1, the V gene TRBV6-6, with TRBD1 matching over 9 bases. CDR1 is MNHNY and CDR2 is SVGAGI in the germline V gene (reference sequence). This CDR3 has 15 amino acids. Germline trimming cut 5 bases from V and 5 bases from J; bases unmatched to any gene: 7. CDR3 DNA: TGTGCCAGCAGTACCGGACAGGGGATAAACAATGAGCAGTTCTTC. Its translation: CASSTGQGINNEQFF.

The CDR3 protein is CASSLSSLGHGLDEQFF. The CDR3 DNA sequence: TGTGCCAGCAGCTTAAGTTCATTGGGACACGGTCTCGATGAGCAGTTCTTC. V gene TRBV7-3 combines with J gene TRBJ2-1; TRBD1 might be the D (6 bases). Germline V gives CDR1 SGHTA, CDR2 FQGTGA. The CDR3 is made up of 17 amino acids. Trimming cost V 1 base and J 8 bases, with 21 bases left between them. Combining the CDR3 with reference TRBV7-3 and TRBJ2-1 gives the whole variable domain GAGVSQTPSNKVTEKGKYVELRCDPISGHTALYWYRQSLGQGPEFLIYFQGTGAADDSGLPNDRFFAVRPEGSVSTLKIQRTERGDSAVYLCASSLSSLGHGLDEQFFGPGTRLTVL.

The chain carries TRBV5-6 and TRBJ2-3; D possibly corresponds to TRBD1 (5 bases). The V gene's germline CDR1 is SGHDT and CDR2 YYEEEE. CDR3 length equals 15 residues. V lost 4 bases, J lost 7 bases, and 19 bases lay in between. This CDR3 is CASSLDNPTFYTQYF. CDR3 nucleotides: TGTGCCAGCAGCCTGGACAACCCAACCTTCTATACGCAGTATTTT.

Concerning this clone: Other DNA sequences in the same sample also yield this CDR3. The chain has TRBV3-1 (or the pseudogene TRBV3-2) and TRBJ1-5; possibly TRBD1 for D (5 bases). Between the trimmed V and J ends, which lost 1 base and 1 base, there was a span of 5 bases. This CDR3 contains 14 residues. Germline CDR1 LGHDT, CDR2 YNNKEL (reference sequence). CDR3 nucleotides: TGTGCCAGCAGCCAAGGGGGCAGCAATCAGCCCCAGCATTTT. It is translated as CASSQGGSNQPQHF.

The chain links TRBV2 to TRBJ2-7; 9 bases agree with TRBD2. This CDR3 contains 15 residues. Germline V gives CDR1 SNHLY, CDR2 FYNNEI. The trim removed 6 bases at V and 0 bases at J, leaving 6 bases unmatched. The CDR3 DNA sequence: TGTGCCAGCAGAACAAGCGGGGGGCGCTCCTACGAGCAGTACTTC. This codes for CASRTSGGRSYEQYF.

The chain employs TRBV7-8 and TRBJ1-2; maybe TRBD1 (5 bases). Germline V CDR1 and CDR2: SGHVS, FQNEAQ. Trimming removed 1 base from V and 6 bases from J, with 15 bases in between. The CDR3 extends over 15 amino acids. The CDR3 region has the DNA TGTGCCAGCAGCTTAGGGTCCAGGGAGGCGGATGGCTACACCTTC. Translated, it gives CASSLGSREADGYTF.